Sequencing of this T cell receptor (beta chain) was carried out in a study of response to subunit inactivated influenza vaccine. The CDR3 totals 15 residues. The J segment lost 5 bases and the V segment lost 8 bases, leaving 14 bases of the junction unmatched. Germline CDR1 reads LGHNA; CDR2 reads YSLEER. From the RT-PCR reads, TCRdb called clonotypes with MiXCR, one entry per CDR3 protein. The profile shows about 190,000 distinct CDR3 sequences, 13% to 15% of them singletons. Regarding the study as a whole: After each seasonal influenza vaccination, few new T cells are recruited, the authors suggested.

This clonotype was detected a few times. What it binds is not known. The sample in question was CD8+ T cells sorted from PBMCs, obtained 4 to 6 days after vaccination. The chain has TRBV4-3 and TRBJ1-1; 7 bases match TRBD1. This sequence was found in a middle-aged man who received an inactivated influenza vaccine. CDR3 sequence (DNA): TGCGCCAGCGACGGAGGGGGCAGCCGTAGGACTGAAGCTTTCTTT. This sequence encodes CASDGGGSRRTEAFF.